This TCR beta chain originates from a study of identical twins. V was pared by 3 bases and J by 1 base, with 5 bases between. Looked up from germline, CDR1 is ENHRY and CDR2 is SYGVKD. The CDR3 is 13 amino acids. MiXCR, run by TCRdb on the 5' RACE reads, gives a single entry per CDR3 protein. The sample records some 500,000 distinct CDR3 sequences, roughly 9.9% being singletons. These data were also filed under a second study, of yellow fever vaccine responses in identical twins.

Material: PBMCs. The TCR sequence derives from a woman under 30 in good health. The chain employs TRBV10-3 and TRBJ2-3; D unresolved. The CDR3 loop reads CAISDGGTDTQYF. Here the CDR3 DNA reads TGTGCCATCAGTGACGGAGGCACAGATACGCAGTATTTT.